Presented here are 28 T cell receptor beta chains from one specimen sequenced in a study of T-cell reconstitution after alpha-beta-depleted transplantation in children. Unique molecular identifiers were incorporated when the TCRbeta library was constructed. TCRdb analysed the PCR reads with MiXCR anew, one entry per CDR3 protein. The sample has around 680,000 distinct CDR3 sequences, 16% seen once. This material consisted of PBMCs from the stem cell graft donor, taken from the stem cell graft. All receptors come from a human donor who donated a stem cell graft to a child with acute myeloid leukemia.

The chain carries TRBV12-5 and TRBJ2-1; D is perhaps TRBD2 (5 bases). Trimming took 0 bases from V and 1 from J, leaving 13 bases between them. The CDR3 consists of 17 residues. CDR1 is LGHNT and CDR2 is FRNRAP in the germline V gene. This CDR3 reads CASGLVLEGRSYNEQFF. DNA of the CDR3: TGTGCTAGTGGTTTGGTACTTGAGGGCCGTTCCTACAATGAGCAGTTCTTC.

The chain is built from TRBV7-8 and TRBJ2-4; 7 bases match TRBD1. CDR1 and CDR2 from the germline V gene are SGHVS and FQNEAQ. The CDR3 extends over 16 amino acids. With 5 bases clipped from V and 0 bases from J, the junction kept 7 bases outside the gene matches. CDR3 amino acids: CASSTDRVLAKNIQYF. In nucleotides, the CDR3 is TGTGCCAGCAGCACCGACAGGGTCTTAGCCAAAAACATTCAGTACTTC.

Details on this clonotype: This may arise from a read error, as a much more abundant clone is one base away. The rearrangement links TRBV12-3 or TRBV12-4 to TRBJ2-4; the match to TRBD1 covers 9 bases. J was trimmed by 5 bases and V by 5 bases; bases with no gene match: 10. This CDR3 contains 16 residues. The CDR3 sequence is CASSNIIRDRENIQYF. CDR3 DNA sequence: TGTGCCAGCAGTAATATAATCCGGGACAGGGAAAACATTCAGTACTTC.

The chain combines TRBV11-2 with TRBJ1-4; D perhaps matches TRBD1 (6 bases). This CDR3 is built from 17 residues. CDR1 is SGHAT, CDR2 FQNNGV, per germline. Trimming stripped 4 bases from V and 3 bases from J, with 18 bases between. CDR3 DNA sequence: TGTGCCAGCAGCTCCCACAGTACGGGGGGCGCTAATGAAAAACTGTTTTTT. Translating gives CASSSHSTGGANEKLFF.

This chain connects TRBV28 to TRBJ1-5; 7 bases are shared with TRBD1. The trim removed 6 bases at V and 3 bases at J, leaving 14 bases unmatched. There are 17 residues in the CDR3. Looked up from germline, CDR1 is MDHEN and CDR2 is SYDVKM. This chain's CDR3 is CASSTSSRGFFNQPQHF. The CDR3 DNA sequence: TGTGCCAGCAGCACCAGCTCCAGGGGGTTTTTCAATCAGCCCCAGCATTTT.

This clonotype was observed a few times. A junction end diverges from the germline sequence, so it may reflect a read error. J is TRBJ2-5 and V is TRBV20-1; D might be TRBD1 (6 bases). The CDR3 runs 14 residues. Germline CDR1 is DFQATT and CDR2 is SNEGSKA (reference sequence). The CDR3 DNA sequence: TGCAGTGCGAAAAAGTCGTGGGGGCCGGTCCAGGGAGACTTC. Residues: CSAKKSWGPVQGDF.

This clonotype was detected a few times. V gene TRBV7-2 combines with J gene TRBJ1-4, with D maybe TRBD1 (6 bases). Germline V gene sequence: CDR1 SGHTA, CDR2 FQGNSA. Trimming shortened V by 1 base and J by 7 bases, and 10 bases separated the two germline ends. The CDR3 runs 14 residues. CDR3 DNA: TGTGCCAGCAGCTTAGGGGGGCCCAGTGAAAAACTGTTTTTT. Translation gives CASSLGGPSEKLFF.

This chain uses TRBV6-1 with TRBJ1-5; D unresolved. The germline V gene encodes CDR1 MNHNS and CDR2 SASEGT. CDR3 length: 14 amino acids. V was clipped by 6 bases and J by 0 bases, with 9 bases between them. CDR3 coding DNA: TGTGCCAGCAGCGGGGTTACTAGCAATCAGCCCCAGCATTTT. Protein: CASSGVTSNQPQHF.

This clonotype was picked up many times. The V gene is TRBV5-6, the J gene TRBJ2-7, with TRBD2 matching 7 bases. Germline loops: CDR1 SGHDT, CDR2 YYEEEE. CDR3 size: 13 residues. Trimming took 0 bases from V and 5 from J; bases not matched to a gene: 2. The CDR3 DNA reads as TGTGCCAGCAGCTTGGCGGGAGGAAACGAGCAGTACTTC. Translating gives CASSLAGGNEQYF.

At least ten counts were recorded for this clonotype. The rearrangement uses TRBV25-1 and TRBJ1-4; TRBD1 matches at 10 bases. V dropped 4 bases and J dropped 12; count of bases not matched to a gene: 5. Germline CDR1 is MGHDK and CDR2 is SYGVNS. This CDR3 contains 13 residues. In nucleotides, the CDR3 is TGTGCCAGCAGTGGGTCAGACAGGGGGCAACTGTTTTTT. Amino acid sequence: CASSGSDRGQLFF.

This clonotype has more than one count but fewer than ten. The V and J genes are TRBV5-6 and TRBJ2-5; either TRBD1 or TRBD2 may fit D (6 bases each). CDR1 and CDR2 from the germline V gene are SGHDT and YYEEEE. This CDR3 is 15 amino acids long. Trimming removed 1 base at V and 5 bases at J, with 15 bases between. CDR3 protein: CASSLMVGGRETQYF. Written as DNA, the CDR3 is TGTGCCAGCAGCTTGATGGTTGGGGGGCGGGAGACCCAGTACTTC. The entire variable domain, with the rest obtained from reference TRBV5-6 and TRBJ2-5, is as follows: DAGVTQSPTHLIKTRGQQVTLRCSPKSGHDTVSWYQQALGQGPQFIFQYYEEEERQRGNFPDRFSGHQFPNYSSELNVNALLLGDSALYLCASSLMVGGRETQYFGPGTRLLVL.

This clonotype was observed many times. The chain combines TRBV20-1 with TRBJ2-1; 10 bases are a match to TRBD1. Germline assignment: CDR1 DFQATT and CDR2 SNEGSKA (reference sequence). This CDR3 region has 15 residues. Unmatched junction bases numbered 6, after V lost 5 bases and J lost 2 bases. The CDR3 nucleotides read TGCAGTGCTGGGAAGGGACAGGGGACCTACAATGAGCAGTTCTTC. As protein: CSAGKGQGTYNEQFF.

This clonotype came up many times. V gene TRBV29-1 combines with J gene TRBJ2-2; 7 bases are a match to TRBD2. CDR1 SQVTM and CDR2 ANQGSEA come from the germline V gene. This CDR3 region has 15 residues. Trimming at V came to 4 bases and at J to 2 bases, leaving 7 bases not matched to a gene. CDR3 nucleotide sequence: TGCAGCGTTGTACTGGCGGGGGTTAACACCGGGGAGCTGTTTTTT. It specifies CSVVLAGVNTGELFF.

The chain carries TRBV6-2 or TRBV6-3 and TRBJ1-1; weak D call: TRBD1 (6 bases). CDR1 and CDR2 (germline): MNHEY, SVGEGT. V was cut by 5 bases and J by 0 bases, with 16 bases left in between. The CDR3 length is 16 residues. The CDR3 nucleotides read TGTGCCAGCAGTACGGGCAGGGGATGGCTGAACACTGAAGCTTTCTTT. The encoded protein is CASSTGRGWLNTEAFF.

J is TRBJ1-2 and V is TRBV28; 10 positions match TRBD1. The J segment lost 6 bases and the V segment lost 6 bases, leaving 7 bases of the junction unmatched. The CDR3 runs to 14 residues. Germline CDR1 MDHEN, CDR2 SYDVKM. The CDR3 loop reads CASSRPGTGDGYTF. DNA for the CDR3: TGTGCCAGCAGCCGCCCCGGGACAGGGGATGGCTACACCTTC.

The table lists this clonotype with many counts. This rearrangement joins TRBV29-1 to TRBJ1-1, with D perhaps TRBD1 (5 bases). In germline, CDR1 is SQVTM, CDR2 ANQGSEA. This CDR3 contains 14 residues. Trimming stripped 5 bases from V and 1 base from J, with 14 bases between. CDR3 sequence reads: CSVSGGRENTEAFF. For the CDR3, the DNA is TGCAGCGTTTCCGGGGGACGGGAGAACACTGAAGCTTTCTTT. The full variable domain, rest sourced from reference TRBV29-1 and TRBJ1-1, is SAVISQKPSRDICQRGTSLTIQCQVDSQVTMMFWYRQQPGQSLTLIATANQGSEATYESGFVIDKFPISRPNLTFSTLTVSNMSPEDSSIYLCSVSGGRENTEAFFGQGTRLTVV.

This clonotype was seen only a few times. This chain connects TRBV6-1 to TRBJ1-6; D call uncertain. CDR1 MNHNS and CDR2 SASEGT come from the germline V gene. The CDR3 sequence is 13 residues long. V dropped 2 bases and J dropped 13 bases, with 12 bases sitting between them. CDR3 amino acids: CASSELGVWPLHF. CDR3 DNA: TGTGCCAGCAGTGAATTAGGTGTGTGGCCCCTCCACTTT.

There are many counts of this clonotype. V is TRBV10-3 and J is TRBJ2-7; D is tentatively TRBD1 or TRBD2 (7 bases each). Germline-derived CDR1 and CDR2 are ENHRY and SYGVKD. Trimming took 8 bases from V and 2 from J, leaving 16 bases between them. The CDR3 sequence is 14 residues long. Here the CDR3 DNA reads TGTGCCATCGACAGGGAGGGGACGCCCTACGAGCAGTACTTC. Its translation is CAIDREGTPYEQYF.

This chain connects TRBV4-2 to TRBJ1-4; no definite D call. Germline CDR1 LGHNA, CDR2 YNFKEQ. V lost 0 bases and J lost 4, with 9 bases in between. The length of the CDR3 is 15 residues. The CDR3 reads CASSQEGRLNEKLFF. As DNA, the CDR3 is TGTGCCAGCAGCCAAGAAGGACGGCTTAATGAAAAACTGTTTTTT.

There are a few counts of this clonotype. The rearrangement uses TRBV10-3 and TRBJ2-7, with 7 bases identical to TRBD1. V dropped 3 bases and J dropped 6; count of bases not matched to a gene: 5. CDR1 and CDR2 (germline): ENHRY, SYGVKD. There are 13 residues in the CDR3. CDR3 in amino acids: CAISDRQGPEQYV. DNA for the CDR3: TGTGCCATCAGTGACCGACAGGGCCCCGAGCAGTACGTC.

Many counts were recorded for this clonotype. The V call is TRBV6-5, the J call TRBJ2-5; possible D gene TRBD1, 5 bases. Trimming shortened V by 0 bases and J by 9 bases, and 20 bases separated the two germline ends. This CDR3 has 16 amino acids. Germline values: CDR1 MNHEY, CDR2 SVGAGI. The CDR3 protein is CASSYSNTGSFVAQYF. CDR3 nucleotide sequence: TGTGCCAGCAGTTACTCGAACACAGGTTCTTTTGTGGCCCAGTACTTC.

This chain joins TRBV11-2 and TRBJ2-3; 11 positions agree with TRBD2. V lost 4 bases to trimming and J lost 6 bases; unmatched junction nucleotides: 12. Germline V gene lookup returns CDR1 SGHAT and CDR2 FQNNGV. The CDR3 has 17 residues. The CDR3 region is CASSSSLTSGAVDTQYF. CDR3 coding DNA: TGTGCCAGCAGCTCCAGTTTGACTAGCGGGGCCGTGGATACGCAGTATTTT. The whole variable domain, remainder taken from reference TRBV11-2 and TRBJ2-3, is EAGVAQSPRYKIIEKRQSVAFWCNPISGHATLYWYQQILGQGPKLLIQFQNNGVVDDSQLPKDRFSAERLKGVDSTLKIQPAKLEDSAVYLCASSSSLTSGAVDTQYFGPGTRLTVL.

This clonotype was detected only a few times. V usage is TRBV24-1 and J usage is TRBJ2-3; D ambiguous. The germline V gene encodes CDR1 KGHDR and CDR2 SFDVKD. The CDR3 runs 15 residues. V dropped 0 bases and J dropped 2 bases, with 8 bases sitting between them. CDR3 bases: TGTGCCACCAGTGATTTGGGTAGAGACACAGATACGCAGTATTTT. Its protein is CATSDLGRDTDTQYF.

This clonotype was seen at least ten times. The rearrangement joins TRBV4-3 to TRBJ2-2; the D is unclear. The V and J ends lost 1 base and 5 bases respectively, with 11 bases between them. From germline, CDR1 is LGHNA and CDR2 YSLEER. The CDR3 is made up of 15 amino acids. The CDR3 DNA follows: TGCGCCAGCAGCCAAGGGTCCGGCCTGACCGGGGAGCTGTTTTTT. As protein: CASSQGSGLTGELFF.

This clonotype was counted at least ten times. The chain recombines TRBV9 with TRBJ2-3; TRBD2 agrees at 9 bases. The CDR3 sequence is 16 residues long. J lost 5 bases, V lost 2 bases, and 9 bases had no gene match. CDR1 and CDR2 (germline): SGDLS, YYNGEE. The CDR3 coding sequence is TGTGCCAGCAGCGTCCTCGCGGGGGGGTTATTAGATACGCAGTATTTT. It is translated as CASSVLAGGLLDTQYF.

This clonotype was found a few times. The V and J genes are TRBV5-1 and TRBJ2-1; TRBD2 is a possible D gene (7 bases). This CDR3 contains 15 residues. The germline CDR1 and CDR2 sequences are SGHRS and YFSETQ. V was clipped by 3 bases and J by 7 bases, with 17 bases between them. In DNA, the CDR3 is TGCGCCAGCAGCTCCGGCGGGGGCGGCTTGAATGAGCAGTTCTTC. Translation gives CASSSGGGGLNEQFF.

A few counts support this clonotype. The rearrangement joins TRBV7-2 to TRBJ1-1, with D uncertain. Germline-derived CDR1 and CDR2 are SGHTA and FQGNSA. With 0 bases removed from V and 0 bases from J, the gap between germline ends came to 11 bases. This CDR3 has 16 residues. DNA for the CDR3: TGTGCCAGCAGCTTAGCCCAAAGGAAGCTGAACACTGAAGCTTTCTTT. Residues: CASSLAQRKLNTEAFF.

There are many counts of this clonotype. CDR3 in DNA: TGCAGTGCCCGCAAGCACTCTGGGGCCAACGTCCTGACTTTC. Protein product: CSARKHSGANVLTF. J is TRBJ2-6 and V is TRBV20-1; D call uncertain. The germline CDR1 and CDR2 sequences are DFQATT and SNEGSKA (reference sequence). The CDR3 is made up of 14 amino acids. V lost 6 bases and J lost 0, with 9 bases in between.